This TCR beta chain is drawn from a study of control samples from healthy donors and cancer patients. Generated by immunoSEQ multiplex PCR, the TCRdb table keeps only in-frame clones and is missing some. The sample consists of 100,000 to 150,000 clones, around 87% of them appearing once. Germline lookup yields CDR1 SGHTA and CDR2 FQGNSA. The CDR3 totals 12 residues. Deletions cut 2 bases from V and 9 bases from J, with 10 bases between. Sequenced: blood. The source is a man between 60 and 75 years old in good health. The rearrangement uses TRBV7-2 and TRBJ2-5; D unclear. CDR3: CASSLHAGAQYF. CDR3 DNA sequence: TGTGCCAGCAGCTTACATGCTGGGGCCCAGTACTTC.